This TCR beta chain appears in the sequencing data of a study of T cell repertoires in cytomegalovirus infection. Across the whole study: As its CMV epitopes, the study selected recently identified HLA-C-restricted and well-studied HLA-B-restricted targets. Both a matching HLA type and CMV infection were indicated by public TCR beta signatures.

Each CDR3 protein gets one entry after TCRdb re-called the reads with MiXCR. The sample shows some 800,000 distinct CDR3 sequences, almost 30% of them seen only once. From germline, CDR1 is SGHTA and CDR2 FQGNSA. The length of the CDR3 is 13 residues. V lost 1 base, J lost 7 bases, and 3 bases stayed unmatched. The study's findings and limits: HLA-C-restricted TCR beta clonotypes specific for CMV led the ex vivo response. Summed public TCR beta family frequency identified CMV carriers bearing the relevant HLA.

Remarks on this clonotype: Its matching antigen is unknown.

The rearrangement joins TRBV7-2 to TRBJ1-1; TRBD1 matches 7 bases. The sample consisted of cultured CD8+ T cells from PBMCs, taken from culture after CMV antigen stimulation. The sequence was obtained from a human donor in good health (CMV status not recorded). Some clones in this sample may be carry-over from other donors' samples. CDR3 sequence: CASSLGGGHEAFF. CDR3 bases: TGTGCCAGCAGCTTAGGAGGGGGCCATGAAGCTTTCTTT.